Sequencing of this T cell receptor beta chain was carried out in a study of T cells in Graves' hyperthyroidism and ophthalmopathy. Amplification of TCR beta CDR3 regions used RNA as the template. A set of HTBI primers served as the primers for a first-round RT-PCR of the TCR CDR3. One entry per CDR3 protein, called by TCRdb with MiXCR from the multiplex PCR reads. Seen here are some 690,000 distinct CDR3 sequences, roughly 17% observed once, and the top ten hold about a sixth. V shed 3 bases and J shed 6 bases, with 14 bases lying between them. In germline, CDR1 is GTSNPN, CDR2 SVGIG (reference sequence). The CDR3 extends over 14 amino acids. This clonotype has ten or more counts. PBMCs were obtained from about 10 ml fresh peripheral blood.

The TCR was taken from a middle-aged man with Graves' hyperthyroidism. The chain links TRBV30 to TRBJ1-4; maybe TRBD1 (5 bases). The sample consisted of blood. This chain's CDR3 is CAWSQGLPDEKLFF. The CDR3 DNA reads as TGTGCCTGGAGCCAGGGCCTCCCGGATGAAAAACTGTTTTTT.